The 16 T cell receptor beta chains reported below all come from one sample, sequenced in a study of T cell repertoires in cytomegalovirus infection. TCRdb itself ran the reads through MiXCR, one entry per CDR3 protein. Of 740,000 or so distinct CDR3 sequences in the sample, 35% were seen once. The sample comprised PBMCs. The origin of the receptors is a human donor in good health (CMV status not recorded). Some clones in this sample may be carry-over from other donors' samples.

DNA for the CDR3: TGTGCCAGCAGTGAATCAGCCACAGATACGCAGTATTTT. This encodes CASSESATDTQYF. The chain combines TRBV25-1 with TRBJ2-3; D uncertain. Deletions cut 1 base from V and 2 bases from J, with 4 bases between. Germline-derived CDR1 and CDR2 are MGHDK and SYGVNS. CDR3 length: 13 residues. Based on the CDR3 plus reference TRBV25-1 and TRBJ2-3, the full variable domain is EADIYQTPRYLVIGTGKKITLECSQTMGHDKMYWYQQDPGMELHLIHYSYGVNSTEKGDLSSESTVSRIRTEHFPLTLESARPSHTSQYLCASSESATDTQYFGPGTRLTVL.

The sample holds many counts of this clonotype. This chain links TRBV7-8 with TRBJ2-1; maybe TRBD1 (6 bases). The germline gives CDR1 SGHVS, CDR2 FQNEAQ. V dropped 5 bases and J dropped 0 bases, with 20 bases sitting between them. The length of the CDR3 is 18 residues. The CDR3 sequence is CASSPRTAGTFSYNEQFF. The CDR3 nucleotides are TGTGCCAGCAGCCCCCGGACAGCCGGGACCTTCTCCTACAATGAGCAGTTCTTC.

CDR3 in DNA: TGCGCCAGCAGCTTCTCAGACGGACTCTATGGCTACACCTTC. Its protein product is CASSFSDGLYGYTF. V gene TRBV5-1 combines with J gene TRBJ1-2; no clear D. CDR3 length: 14 residues. From germline, CDR1 is SGHRS and CDR2 YFSETQ. With 2 bases removed from V and 4 bases from J, the gap between germline ends came to 12 bases.

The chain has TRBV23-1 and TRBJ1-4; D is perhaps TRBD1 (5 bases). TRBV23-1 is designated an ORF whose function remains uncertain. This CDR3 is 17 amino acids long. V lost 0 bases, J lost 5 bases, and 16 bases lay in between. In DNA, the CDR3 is TGCGCCAGCAGTCAATCGAGACCCGACAGCTTAAATGAAAAACTGTTTTTT. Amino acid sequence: CASSQSRPDSLNEKLFF.

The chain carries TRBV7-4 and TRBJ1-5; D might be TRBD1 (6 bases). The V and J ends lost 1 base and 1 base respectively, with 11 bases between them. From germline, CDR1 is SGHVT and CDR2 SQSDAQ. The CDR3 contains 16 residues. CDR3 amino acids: CASSLGEGGSNQPQHF. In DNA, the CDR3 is TGTGCCAGCAGCTTAGGGGAGGGGGGGAGCAATCAGCCCCAGCATTTT.

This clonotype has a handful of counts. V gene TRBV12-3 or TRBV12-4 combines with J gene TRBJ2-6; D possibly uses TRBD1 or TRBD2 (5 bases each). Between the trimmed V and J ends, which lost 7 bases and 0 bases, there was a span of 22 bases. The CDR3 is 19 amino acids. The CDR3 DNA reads TGTGCCAGCACCCCTCGGGCCGGGACGCCGTCCTCTGGGGCCAACGTCCTGACTTTC. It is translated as CASTPRAGTPSSGANVLTF.

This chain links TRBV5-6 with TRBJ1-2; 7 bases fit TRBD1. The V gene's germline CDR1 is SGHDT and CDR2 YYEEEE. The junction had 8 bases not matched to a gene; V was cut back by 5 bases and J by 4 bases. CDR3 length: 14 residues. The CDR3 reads CASSPGTAPYGYTF. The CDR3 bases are TGTGCCAGCAGTCCCGGGACAGCACCCTATGGCTACACCTTC. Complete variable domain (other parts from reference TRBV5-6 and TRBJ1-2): DAGVTQSPTHLIKTRGQQVTLRCSPKSGHDTVSWYQQALGQGPQFIFQYYEEEERQRGNFPDRFSGHQFPNYSSELNVNALLLGDSALYLCASSPGTAPYGYTFGSGTRLTVV.

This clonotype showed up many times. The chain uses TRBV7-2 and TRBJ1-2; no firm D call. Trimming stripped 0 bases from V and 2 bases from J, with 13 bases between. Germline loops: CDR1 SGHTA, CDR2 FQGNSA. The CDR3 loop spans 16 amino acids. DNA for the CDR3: TGTGCCAGCAGCTTAGCGCGCGGCAGTTCCAACTATGGCTACACCTTC. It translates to CASSLARGSSNYGYTF.

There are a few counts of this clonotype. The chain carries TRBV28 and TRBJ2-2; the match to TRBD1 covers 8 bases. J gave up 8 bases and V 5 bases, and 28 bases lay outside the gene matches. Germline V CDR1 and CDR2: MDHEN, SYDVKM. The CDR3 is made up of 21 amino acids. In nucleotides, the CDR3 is TGTGCCAGCAGTCCACCTCAAGCAGGGGGCTCCTCCTACATACACCGGGGGGAGCTGTTTTTT. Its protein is CASSPPQAGGSSYIHRGELFF.

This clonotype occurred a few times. CDR3 nucleotide sequence: TGTGCCAGCAGGCCCAGGGGATCTTACGAGCAGTACTTC. Protein: CASRPRGSYEQYF. The V and J genes are TRBV12-3 or TRBV12-4 and TRBJ2-7, with a tentative D call TRBD1 (6 bases). V was clipped by 6 bases and J by 4 bases, with 13 bases between them. The CDR3 sequence is 13 residues long.

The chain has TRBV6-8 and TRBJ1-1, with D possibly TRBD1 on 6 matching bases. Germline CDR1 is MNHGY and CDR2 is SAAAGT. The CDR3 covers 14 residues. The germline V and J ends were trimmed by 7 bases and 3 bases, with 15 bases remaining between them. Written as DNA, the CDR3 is TGTGCCAGCAATCCCTGGGGGGGCGACACTGAAGCTTTCTTT. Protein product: CASNPWGGDTEAFF.

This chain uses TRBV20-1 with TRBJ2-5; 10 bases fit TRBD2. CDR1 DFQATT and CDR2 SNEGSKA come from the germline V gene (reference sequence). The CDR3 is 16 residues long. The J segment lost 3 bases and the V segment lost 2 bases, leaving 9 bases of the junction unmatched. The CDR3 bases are TGCAGTGCTAGAAATGAGCTAGCGGGGGATGAAGAGACCCAGTACTTC. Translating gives CSARNELAGDEETQYF.

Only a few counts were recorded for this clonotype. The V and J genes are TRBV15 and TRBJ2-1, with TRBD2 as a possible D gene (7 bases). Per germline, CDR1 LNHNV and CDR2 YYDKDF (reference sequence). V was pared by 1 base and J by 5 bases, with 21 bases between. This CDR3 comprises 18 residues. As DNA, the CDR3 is TGTGCCACCAGCAGAGGATGGGGGGGCGGATGGCAAAACAATGAGCAGTTCTTC. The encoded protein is CATSRGWGGGWQNNEQFF.

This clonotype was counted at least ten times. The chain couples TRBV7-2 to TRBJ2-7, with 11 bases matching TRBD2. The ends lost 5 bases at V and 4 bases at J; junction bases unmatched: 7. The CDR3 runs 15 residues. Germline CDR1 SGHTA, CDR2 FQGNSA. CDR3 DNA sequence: TGTGCCAGCAGCCTTCTAGCGGGGGGAGGTTACGAGCAGTACTTC. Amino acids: CASSLLAGGGYEQYF.

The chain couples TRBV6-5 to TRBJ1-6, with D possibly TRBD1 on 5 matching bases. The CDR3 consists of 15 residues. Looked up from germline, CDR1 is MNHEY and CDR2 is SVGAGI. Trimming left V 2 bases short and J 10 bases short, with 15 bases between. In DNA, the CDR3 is TGTGCCAGCAGTTACAGTAGGGACCTAGGATCACCCCTCCACTTT. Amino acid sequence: CASSYSRDLGSPLHF.

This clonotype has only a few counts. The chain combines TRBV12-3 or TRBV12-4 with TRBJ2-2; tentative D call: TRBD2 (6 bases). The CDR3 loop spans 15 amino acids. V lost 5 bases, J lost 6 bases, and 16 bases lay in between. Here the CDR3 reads CASSRLAIASGELFF. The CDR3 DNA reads TGTGCCAGCAGTCGTCTAGCGATTGCATCCGGGGAGCTGTTTTTT.